Presented here are 3 T cell receptor beta chains from one specimen sequenced in a study of T cell repertoires in cytomegalovirus infection. TCRdb redid the calling of the reads with MiXCR, one entry per CDR3 protein. The data hold 200,000 to 250,000 distinct CDR3 sequences, with roughly 12% observed a single time. Sequenced input: PBMCs. The receptors stem from a human donor in good health (CMV status not recorded). Some clones in this sample may be carry-over from other donors' samples.

On this clonotype: A read error may be the cause here, since a much bigger clone is one base away. The chain recombines TRBV6-8 with TRBJ2-3, with D perhaps assigned TRBD1 or TRBD2 (5 bases each). There are 13 residues in the CDR3. Germline V gene data show CDR1 as MNHGY and CDR2 as SAAAGT. CDR3 residues: CASRMPGADTQNF. In nucleotides, the CDR3 is TGTGCCAGCAGGATGCCCGGGGCGGATACGCAGAATTTT.

This clonotype was recorded many times. The chain couples TRBV28 to TRBJ2-6, with TRBD1 as a possible D gene (5 bases). V was shortened by 6 bases and J by 0 bases, with 12 bases between the two germline ends. The V gene's germline CDR1 is MDHEN and CDR2 SYDVKM. CDR3 length: 16 amino acids. CDR3 nucleotides: TGTGCCAGCAGCTCGACAGCGTTCTCTGGGGCCAACGTCCTGACTTTC. It yields the protein CASSSTAFSGANVLTF.

Ten or more counts support this clonotype. The chain has TRBV7-2 and TRBJ2-5; no firm D call. The CDR3 covers 15 residues. Germline assignment: CDR1 SGHTA and CDR2 FQGNSA. Trimming took 1 base from V and 5 from J, leaving 14 bases between them. DNA for the CDR3: TGTGCCAGCAGCTTAGGAATACTGCTTGGCGAGACCCAGTACTTC. Residues: CASSLGILLGETQYF.